There are a few counts of the clone carrying this T cell receptor beta chain. Its cognate antigen is unknown. These data originate in a study of T-cell memory formation after mild COVID-19. Study-level results: A subset of responding clones appeared in pre-infection memory, suggesting cross-reactive memory joined.

TCRdb passed the 5' RACE reads through MiXCR, listing each CDR3 protein once. The sample carries 75,000 to 95,000 distinct CDR3 sequences, about 15% recorded once. Trimming took off 0 bases at V and 1 base at J, with 8 bases between the two ends. The CDR3 totals 14 residues. Germline V gene lookup returns CDR1 SGHRS and CDR2 YFSETQ. Source material: PBMCs or a T cell subset sorted from them (not recorded which). The clonotype was recovered from a young man who had mild COVID-19 (a few samples of this study predate the infection). Cell type and time point are not known. This chain uses TRBV5-1 with TRBJ2-7; D uncertain. CDR3 in DNA: TGCGCCAGCAGCTTGGAACCACTTTCCTACGAGCAGTACTTC. It encodes CASSLEPLSYEQYF.